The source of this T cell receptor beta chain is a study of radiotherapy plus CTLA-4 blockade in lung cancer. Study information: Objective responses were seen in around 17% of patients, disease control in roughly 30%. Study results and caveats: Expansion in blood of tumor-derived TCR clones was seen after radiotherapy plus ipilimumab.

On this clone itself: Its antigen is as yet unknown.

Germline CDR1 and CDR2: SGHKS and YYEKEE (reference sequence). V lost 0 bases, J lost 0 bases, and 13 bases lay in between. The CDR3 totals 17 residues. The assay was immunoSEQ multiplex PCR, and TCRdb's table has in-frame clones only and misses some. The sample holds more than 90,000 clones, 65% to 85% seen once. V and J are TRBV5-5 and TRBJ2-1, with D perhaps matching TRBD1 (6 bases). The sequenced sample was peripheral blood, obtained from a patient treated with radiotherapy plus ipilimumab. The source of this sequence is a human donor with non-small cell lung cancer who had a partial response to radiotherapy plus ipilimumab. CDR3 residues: CASSLAGQRSSYNEQFF. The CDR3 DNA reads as TGTGCCAGCAGCTTGGCGGGACAACGGAGCTCCTACAATGAGCAGTTCTTC.